This T cell receptor beta chain emerged from a study of beta chain features in type 1 diabetes. The CDR3 has 14 residues. V shed 7 bases, J shed 5 bases, and the junction held 7 bases outside the gene matches. Germline loops: CDR1 SQVTM, CDR2 ANQGSEA. Study results and limitations: The study found that naive, central memory and Treg TCRB repertoires appeared more similar in patients than in healthy donors. VDJ junctions in type 1 diabetes patients carried more deletions and fewer insertions.

This clone was seen a handful of times. The antigen remains unidentified. Of the isolated RNA, all was reverse transcribed, and so the sequenced material was expressed TCRB transcripts. Sequencing of naive, central memory and regulatory T cell samples gave an average of roughly 3.5 million reads. Measured with immunoSEQ multiplex PCR; TCRdb has only the in-frame clones, and not every one. The sample has under 950,000 clones; roughly a sixth are singletons. Sort purity for all populations was recorded as exceeding 98%. What was sequenced was naive CD4+ T cells from blood. This TCR came from a woman under 30 in good health. The chain links TRBV29-1 to TRBJ2-1; 11 bases are a match to TRBD2. The CDR3 DNA reads as TGCAGCGGCAAGGGACTAGCGGAGGACAATGAGCAGTTCTTC. Translating it yields CSGKGLAEDNEQFF.